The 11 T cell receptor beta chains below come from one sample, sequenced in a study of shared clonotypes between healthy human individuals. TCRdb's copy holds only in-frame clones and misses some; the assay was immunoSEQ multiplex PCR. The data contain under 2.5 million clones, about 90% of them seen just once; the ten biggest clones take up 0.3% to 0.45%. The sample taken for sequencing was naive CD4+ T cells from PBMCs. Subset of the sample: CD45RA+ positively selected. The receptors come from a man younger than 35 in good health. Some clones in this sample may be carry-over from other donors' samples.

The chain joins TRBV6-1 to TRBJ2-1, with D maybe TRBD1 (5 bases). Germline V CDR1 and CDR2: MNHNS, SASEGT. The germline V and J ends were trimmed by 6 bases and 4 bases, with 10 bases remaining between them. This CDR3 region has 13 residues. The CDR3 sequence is CASRGQTYNEQFF. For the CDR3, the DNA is TGTGCCAGCAGGGGGCAGACATACAATGAGCAGTTCTTC.

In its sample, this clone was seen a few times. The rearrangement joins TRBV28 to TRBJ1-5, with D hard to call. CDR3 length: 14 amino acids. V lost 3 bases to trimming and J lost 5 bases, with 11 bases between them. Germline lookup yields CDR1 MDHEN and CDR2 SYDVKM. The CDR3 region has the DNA TGTGCCAGCAGTTTTGAACAACCCCATCAGCCCCAGCATTTT. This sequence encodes CASSFEQPHQPQHF.

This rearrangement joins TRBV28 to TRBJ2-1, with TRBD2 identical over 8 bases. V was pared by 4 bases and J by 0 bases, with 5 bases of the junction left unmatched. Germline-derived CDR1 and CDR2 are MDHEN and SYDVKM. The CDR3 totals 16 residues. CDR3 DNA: TGTGCCAGCAGTTCAAGACTAGCGAGCTCCTACAATGAGCAGTTCTTC. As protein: CASSSRLASSYNEQFF.

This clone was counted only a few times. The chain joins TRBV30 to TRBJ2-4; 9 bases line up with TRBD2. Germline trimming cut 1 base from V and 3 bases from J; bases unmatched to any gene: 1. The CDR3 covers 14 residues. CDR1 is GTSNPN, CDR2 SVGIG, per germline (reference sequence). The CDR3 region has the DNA TGTGCCTGGAGTGGACTAGCGGTCAAAAACATTCAGTACTTC. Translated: CAWSGLAVKNIQYF.

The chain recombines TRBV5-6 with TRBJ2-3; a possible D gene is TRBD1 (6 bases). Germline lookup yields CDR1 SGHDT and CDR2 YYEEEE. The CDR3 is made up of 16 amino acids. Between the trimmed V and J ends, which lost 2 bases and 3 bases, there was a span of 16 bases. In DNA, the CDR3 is TGTGCCAGCAGCTTAGTGGTCCAGGGGCGGACAGATACGCAGTATTTT. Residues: CASSLVVQGRTDTQYF.

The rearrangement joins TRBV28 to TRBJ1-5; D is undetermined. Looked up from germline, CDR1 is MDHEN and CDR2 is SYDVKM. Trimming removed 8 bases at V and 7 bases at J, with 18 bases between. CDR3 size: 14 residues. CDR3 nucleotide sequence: TGTGCCAGCCGCGTAAGAAAAAGCAGGCAGCCCCAGCATTTT. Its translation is CASRVRKSRQPQHF.

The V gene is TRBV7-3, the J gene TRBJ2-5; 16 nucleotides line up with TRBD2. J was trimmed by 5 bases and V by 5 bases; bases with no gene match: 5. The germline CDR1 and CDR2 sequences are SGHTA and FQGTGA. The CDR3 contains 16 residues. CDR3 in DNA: TGTGCCAGCAGCCCGGGACTAGCGGGAGGGTGGGAGACCCAGTACTTC. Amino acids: CASSPGLAGGWETQYF.

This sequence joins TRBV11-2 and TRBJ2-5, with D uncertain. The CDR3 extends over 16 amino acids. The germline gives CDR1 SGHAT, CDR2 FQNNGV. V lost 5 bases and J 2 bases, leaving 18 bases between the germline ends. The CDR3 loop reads CASSPGEVAAQETQYF. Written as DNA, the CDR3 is TGTGCCAGCAGCCCCGGAGAGGTAGCAGCTCAAGAGACCCAGTACTTC.

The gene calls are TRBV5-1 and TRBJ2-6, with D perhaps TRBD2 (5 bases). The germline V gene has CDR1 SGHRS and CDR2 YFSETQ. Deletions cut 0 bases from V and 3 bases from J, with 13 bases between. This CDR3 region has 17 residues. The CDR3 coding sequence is TGCGCCAGCAGCTTGGGGTCTTCCCGGGGTGGGGCCAACGTCCTGACTTTC. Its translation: CASSLGSSRGGANVLTF.

DNA of the CDR3: TGTGCCAGCAGTTCAGCGGCAGGGTTGTATAGCAATCAGCCCCAGCATTTT. Amino acids: CASSSAAGLYSNQPQHF. The V gene is TRBV28, the J gene TRBJ1-5; TRBD1 might be the D (5 bases). Looked up from germline, CDR1 is MDHEN and CDR2 is SYDVKM. The V gene lost 4 bases and the J gene lost 0 bases, with 16 bases spanning the gap. The CDR3 is 17 amino acids.

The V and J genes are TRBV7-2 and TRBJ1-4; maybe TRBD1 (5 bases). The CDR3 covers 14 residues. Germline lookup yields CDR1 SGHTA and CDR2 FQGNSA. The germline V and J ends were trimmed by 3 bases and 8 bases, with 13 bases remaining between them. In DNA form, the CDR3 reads TGTGCCAGCAGCTTTATCCCAGGGAACGAAAAACTGTTTTTT. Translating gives CASSFIPGNEKLFF.